These 7 T cell receptor beta chains were sequenced from one sample in a study of spatial heterogeneity in lung cancer. Study observations and caveats: Intratumoral expanded alpha and beta TCR counts were found to track tumor mutation counts.

A single record per CDR3 protein comes from TCRdb applying MiXCR to the 5' RACE reads. The sample includes 12,000 or so distinct CDR3 sequences, over 4.5% of them seen just once. Noted time point: sample taken at primary tumor resection. Their antigen targets remain unknown. The material was lung tumor tissue, obtained at surgery. The receptors were sampled from a male donor with early-stage non-small cell lung cancer.

This clonotype was counted ten times or more. This beta chain slipped into a library made for alpha chains as a stray read, so its size is not meaningful. V usage is TRBV20-1 and J usage is TRBJ2-7, with D perhaps assigned TRBD1 or TRBD2 (5 bases each). V was pared by 1 base and J by 3 bases, with 19 bases between. The germline V gene encodes CDR1 DFQATT and CDR2 SNEGSKA (reference sequence). This CDR3 has 16 residues. This chain's CDR3 is CSARVRGDPESYEQYF. In DNA form, the CDR3 reads TGCAGTGCTAGAGTCCGAGGGGACCCAGAAAGCTACGAGCAGTACTTC.

This clonotype was found many times. Being off target in a library aimed at alpha chains, this beta chain has a size of little meaning. The V gene is TRBV11-2, the J gene TRBJ1-1, with 9 nucleotides matching TRBD1. This CDR3 region has 16 residues. The germline gives CDR1 SGHAT, CDR2 FQNNGV. Trimming cost V 6 bases and J 2 bases; bases outside gene matches: 10. CDR3 sequence reads: CASSYTPGQGNTEAFF. The CDR3 nucleotides are TGTGCCAGCAGTTATACACCGGGACAGGGAAACACTGAAGCTTTCTTT.

This clonotype was seen many times. In a library made to pick up alpha chains, this beta chain is a stray read with a size that means little. The chain has TRBV28 and TRBJ2-5; D gene uncertain. CDR1 and CDR2 from the germline V gene are MDHEN and SYDVKM. The length of the CDR3 is 13 residues. Trimming shortened V by 7 bases and J by 2 bases, and 11 bases separated the two germline ends. This chain's CDR3 is CASKETAQETQYF. CDR3 in DNA: TGTGCCAGCAAAGAGACGGCACAAGAGACCCAGTACTTC.

This clonotype was seen many times. Since it is a stray read in a library aimed at alpha chains, this beta chain has a size that is not meaningful. The J gene is TRBJ1-1, the V gene TRBV11-2; D is unclear. Germline CDR1 is SGHAT and CDR2 is FQNNGV. V was cut by 5 bases and J by 1 base, with 8 bases left in between. The length of the CDR3 is 13 residues. This CDR3 is CASSDTRNTEAFF. For the CDR3, the DNA is TGTGCCAGCAGCGATACACGGAACACTGAAGCTTTCTTT.

This clonotype has a count of ten or more. This beta chain is a stray read from a library made for alpha chains; its abundance is not meaningful. This chain uses TRBV19 with TRBJ1-5; 7 bases fit TRBD1. CDR1 LNHDA and CDR2 SQIVND come from the germline V gene (reference sequence). The V segment lost 6 bases and the J segment 1 base; nucleotides outside the gene matches: 6. The CDR3 extends over 15 amino acids. CDR3 sequence reads: CASSRGRRSNQPQHF. CDR3 bases: TGTGCCAGTAGCAGGGGGAGGCGGAGCAATCAGCCCCAGCATTTT.

Relative to its sample, this clonotype is large (0.1 to 1%). This beta chain came through as a stray read in a library set up for alpha chains, and its size says little. The V gene is TRBV4-3, the J gene TRBJ1-2; D is unresolved. Germline assignment: CDR1 LGHNA and CDR2 YSLEER. Trimming took 1 base from V and 4 from J, leaving 10 bases between them. This CDR3 comprises 14 residues. CDR3 nucleotides: TGCGCCAGCAGCCAAGTTGTAGGGAGCTATGGCTACACCTTC. It specifies CASSQVVGSYGYTF.

By its share, this clonotype is hyperexpanded. For a library built for alpha chains, this beta chain is a stray read; little rests on its size. The rearrangement joins TRBV13 to TRBJ2-3, with D perhaps TRBD1 or TRBD2 (6 bases each). CDR1 PRHDT and CDR2 FYEKMQ come from the germline V gene (reference sequence). V was cut by 0 bases and J by 6 bases, with 13 bases left in between. This CDR3 has 15 residues. For the CDR3, the DNA is TGTGCCAGCAGCTTAGGCGGGGGCTCTTCGGATACGCAGTATTTT. This sequence encodes CASSLGGGSSDTQYF.